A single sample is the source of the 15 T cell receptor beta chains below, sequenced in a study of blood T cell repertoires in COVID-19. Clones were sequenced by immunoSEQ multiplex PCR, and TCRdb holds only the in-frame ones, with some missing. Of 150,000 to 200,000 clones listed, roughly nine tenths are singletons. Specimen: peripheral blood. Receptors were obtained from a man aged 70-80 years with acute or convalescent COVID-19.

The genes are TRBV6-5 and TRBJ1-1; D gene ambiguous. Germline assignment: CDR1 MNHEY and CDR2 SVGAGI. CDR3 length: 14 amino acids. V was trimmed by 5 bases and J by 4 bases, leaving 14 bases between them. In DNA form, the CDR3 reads TGTGCCAGCAGTCTCGACCTAGATTTCACTGAAGCTTTCTTT. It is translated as CASSLDLDFTEAFF.

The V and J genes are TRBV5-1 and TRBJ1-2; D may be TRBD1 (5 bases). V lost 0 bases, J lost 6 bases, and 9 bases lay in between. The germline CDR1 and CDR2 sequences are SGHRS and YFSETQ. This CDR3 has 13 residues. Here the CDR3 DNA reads TGCGCCAGCAGCTTGGAGGGGCAGGATGGCTACACCTTC. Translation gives CASSLEGQDGYTF.

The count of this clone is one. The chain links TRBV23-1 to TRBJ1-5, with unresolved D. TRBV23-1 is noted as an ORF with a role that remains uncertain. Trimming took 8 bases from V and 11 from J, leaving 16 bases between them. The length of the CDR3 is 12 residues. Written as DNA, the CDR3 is TGCGCCAGCGCCTCAGTAACCAGGTCCCAGCATTTT. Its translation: CASASVTRSQHF.

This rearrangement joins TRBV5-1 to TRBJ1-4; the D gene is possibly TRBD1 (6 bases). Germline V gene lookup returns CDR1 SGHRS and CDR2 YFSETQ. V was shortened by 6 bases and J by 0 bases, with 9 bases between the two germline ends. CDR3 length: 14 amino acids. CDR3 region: CASKGGATNEKLFF. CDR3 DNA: TGCGCCAGCAAAGGGGGGGCAACTAATGAAAAACTGTTTTTT.

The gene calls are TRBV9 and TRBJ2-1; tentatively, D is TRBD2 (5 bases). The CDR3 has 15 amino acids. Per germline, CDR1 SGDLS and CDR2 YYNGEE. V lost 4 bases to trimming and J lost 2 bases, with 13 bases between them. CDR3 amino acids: CASSPWAGAYNEQFF. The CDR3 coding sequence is TGTGCCAGCAGCCCCTGGGCGGGCGCCTACAATGAGCAGTTCTTC. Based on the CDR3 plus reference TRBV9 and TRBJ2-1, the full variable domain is DSGVTQTPKHLITATGQRVTLRCSPRSGDLSVYWYQQSLDQGLQFLIQYYNGEERAKGNILERFSAQQFPDLHSELNLSSLELGDSALYFCASSPWAGAYNEQFFGPGTRLTVL.

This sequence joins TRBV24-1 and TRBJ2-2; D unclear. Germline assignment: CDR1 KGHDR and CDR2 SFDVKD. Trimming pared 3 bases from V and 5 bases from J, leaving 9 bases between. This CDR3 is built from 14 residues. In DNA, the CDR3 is TGTGCCACCAGTGATACTCGACATACCGGGGAGCTGTTTTTT. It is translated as CATSDTRHTGELFF.

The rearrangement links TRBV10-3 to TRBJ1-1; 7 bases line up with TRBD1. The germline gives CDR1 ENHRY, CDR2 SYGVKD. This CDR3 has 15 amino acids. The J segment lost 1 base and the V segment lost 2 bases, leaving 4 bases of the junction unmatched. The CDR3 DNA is TGTGCCATCAGTGAGATTGACAGGGCGAACACTGAAGCTTTCTTT. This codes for CAISEIDRANTEAFF.

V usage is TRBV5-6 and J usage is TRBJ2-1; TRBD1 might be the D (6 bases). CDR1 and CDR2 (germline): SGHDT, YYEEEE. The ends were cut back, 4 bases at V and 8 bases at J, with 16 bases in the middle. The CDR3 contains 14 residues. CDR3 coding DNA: TGTGCCAGCAGCCCCGAACTACAGGGTGATGAGCAGTTCTTC. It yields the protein CASSPELQGDEQFF.

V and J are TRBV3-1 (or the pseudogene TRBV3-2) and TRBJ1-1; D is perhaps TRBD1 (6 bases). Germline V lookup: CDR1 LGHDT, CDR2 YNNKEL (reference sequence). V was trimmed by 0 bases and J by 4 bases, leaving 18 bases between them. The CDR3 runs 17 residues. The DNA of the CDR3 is TGTGCCAGCAGCCAAGATGGGTACAGGGTAGCGAGCACTGAAGCTTTCTTT. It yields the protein CASSQDGYRVASTEAFF.

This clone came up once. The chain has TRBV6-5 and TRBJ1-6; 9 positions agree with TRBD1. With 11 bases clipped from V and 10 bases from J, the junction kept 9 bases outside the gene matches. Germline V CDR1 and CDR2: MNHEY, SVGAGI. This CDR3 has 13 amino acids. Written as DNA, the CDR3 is TGTGCCGGCGGGAGACAGGGGGAATCACCCCTCCACTTT. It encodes CAGGRQGESPLHF.

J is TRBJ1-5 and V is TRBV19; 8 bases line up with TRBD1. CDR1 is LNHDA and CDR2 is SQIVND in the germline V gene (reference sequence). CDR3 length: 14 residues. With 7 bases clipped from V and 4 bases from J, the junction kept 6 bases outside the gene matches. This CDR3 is CASTPGQGNQPQHF. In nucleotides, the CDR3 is TGTGCCAGTACCCCCGGACAGGGAAATCAGCCCCAGCATTTT. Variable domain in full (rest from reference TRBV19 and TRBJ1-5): DGGITQSPKYLFRKEGQNVTLSCEQNLNHDAMYWYRQDPGQGLRLIYYSQIVNDFQKGDIAEGYSVSREKKESFPLTVTSAQKNPTAFYLCASTPGQGNQPQHFGDGTRLSIL.

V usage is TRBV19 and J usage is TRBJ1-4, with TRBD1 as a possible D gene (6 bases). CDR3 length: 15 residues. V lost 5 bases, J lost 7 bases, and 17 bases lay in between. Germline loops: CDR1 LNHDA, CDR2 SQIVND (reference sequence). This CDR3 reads CASSQRDTTREKLFF. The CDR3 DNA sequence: TGTGCCAGTAGTCAGAGGGACACGACACGTGAAAAACTGTTTTTT.

In nucleotides, the CDR3 is TGTGCCAGCAGCTCACAGGGGGCGGGTGAGACCCAGTACTTC. Translation: CASSSQGAGETQYF. The chain is built from TRBV5-6 and TRBJ2-5, with 9 bases aligning to TRBD1. The germline V gene has CDR1 SGHDT and CDR2 YYEEEE. There are 14 residues in the CDR3. V lost 3 bases and J lost 5; bases outside the gene matches: 5.

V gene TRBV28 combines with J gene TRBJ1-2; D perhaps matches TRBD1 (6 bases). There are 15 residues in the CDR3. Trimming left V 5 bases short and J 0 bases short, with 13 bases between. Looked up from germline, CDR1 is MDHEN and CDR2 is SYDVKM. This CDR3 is CASSPRGGSNYGYTF. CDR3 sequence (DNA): TGTGCCAGCAGTCCAAGGGGGGGATCTAACTATGGCTACACCTTC.

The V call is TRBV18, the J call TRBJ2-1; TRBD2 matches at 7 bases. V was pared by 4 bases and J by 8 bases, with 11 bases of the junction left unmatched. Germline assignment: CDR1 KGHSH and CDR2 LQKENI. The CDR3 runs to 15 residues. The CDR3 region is CASSRGSPLGDEQFF. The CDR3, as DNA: TGTGCCAGCTCACGCGGGAGCCCTCTAGGAGATGAGCAGTTCTTC.